This TCR beta chain was obtained from a study of Ad26.COV2.S vaccination and SARS-CoV-2 variants. Data came from immunoSEQ multiplex PCR; TCRdb stores just in-frame clones and leaves some out. Of fewer than 400,000 clones listed, 80% to 90% are singletons. This CDR3 has 13 amino acids. J lost 8 bases, V lost 6 bases, and 8 bases had no gene match. Germline lookup yields CDR1 SNHLY and CDR2 FYNNEI. This sample's treatment: about 20 received Ad26.COV2.S at low or high dose, single or two shots; several received placebo; per-sample allocation not given. Specimens were obtained on day 63 following the first vaccine or placebo injection.

The input for sequencing was peripheral blood, taken in a trial of Ad26.COV2.S vaccine versus placebo. This clonotype was sampled from a person aged 18 to 59 who received the Ad26.COV2.S COVID-19 vaccine or a placebo. The genes are TRBV2 and TRBJ1-1, with TRBD1 matching over 8 bases. The CDR3 DNA follows: TGTGCCAGCAGGCGCGACAGGGGCGTAGAAGCTTTCTTT. It translates to CASRRDRGVEAFF.